A selection of T cell receptor beta chains follows, all from one sample in a study of control samples from healthy donors and cancer patients. Assay: immunoSEQ multiplex PCR; the TCRdb copy retains only in-frame clones and omits some. The table records about 120,000 clones, around 89% of them present only once. Sample: blood. All receptors derive from a man aged 50 to 59 in good health. Each CDR3 is given with its conserved first and last residue. A D gene is named only where the DNA matches it firmly. Rows give clone size only sometimes, using once, few, many, or a class for an expanded clone.

>TRBV7-8|-|-|TRBJ2-1
TGTGCCAGCACCTTAAGTAGCAATGAGCAGTTCTTC
CASTLSSNEQFF
>TRBV5-5|-|-|TRBJ2-1
TGTGCCAGCAGCCCCGGGGGGCGGCTTGGATCCCACAATGAGCAGTTCTTC
CASSPGGRLGSHNEQFF
>TRBV11-2|once|-|TRBJ2-1
TGTGCCAGCAGCTCACAAGGGACTTTTAAGGAGCAGTTCTTC
CASSSQGTFKEQFF
>TRBV12-3/TRBV12-4|few|-|TRBJ1-1
TGTGCCAGCCAAGGTCTCATGAACACTGAAGCTTTCTTT
CASQGLMNTEAFF
>TRBV9|-|TRBD1|TRBJ1-2
TGTGCCAGCAGCGCCGCGCCGAGACAGGGGGGGAGCTATGGCTACACCTTC
CASSAAPRQGGSYGYTF
>TRBV11-3|-|-|TRBJ2-7
TGTGCCAGCAGCTTAGGGAGGGGCTCCTACGAGCAGTACTTC
CASSLGRGSYEQYF
>TRBV19|-|TRBD1|TRBJ1-1
TGTGCCAGTACCCACCGAGGGGGCGCCCCGGACGCTTTCTTT
CASTHRGGAPDAFF
>TRBV9|-|-|TRBJ1-2
TGTGCCAGCAGCGTAGAGGCAGGGGCTGGCTACACCTTC
CASSVEAGAGYTF
>TRBV6-5|-|TRBD1|TRBJ1-5
TGTGCCAGCAGTCGACAGGGGAGGATTCAGCCCCAGCATTTT
CASSRQGRIQPQHF
>TRBV2|once|TRBD2|TRBJ2-1
TGTGCCAGCAGTGAGATACGGTGGCGGGGGGTTTTCAATGAGCAGTTCTTC
CASSEIRWRGVFNEQFF
>TRBV6-5|-|-|TRBJ1-5
TGTGCCAGCAGGGTGGATAGCAATCAGCCCCAGCATTTT
CASRVDSNQPQHF
>TRBV27|few|TRBD2|TRBJ2-7
TGTGCCACCGCGTACGGCGGGGGCTACGAGCAGTACTTC
CATAYGGGYEQYF
>TRBV19|-|-|TRBJ2-1
TGTGCCAGTAGTATAGCCCACAATGAGCAGTTCTTC
CASSIAHNEQFF
>TRBV5-8|-|-|TRBJ2-7
TGTGCCAGCAGACGCGGTACCTACGAGCAGTACTTC
CASRRGTYEQYF
>TRBV5-1|-|-|TRBJ1-3
TGCGCCAGCAGCCTCTATGATCCCTCTGGAAACACCATATATTTT
CASSLYDPSGNTIYF
>TRBV30|-|TRBD1|TRBJ2-3
TGTGCCTGGGGTCCGGACAGGGGGCTTGGAGATACGCAGTATTTT
CAWGPDRGLGDTQYF